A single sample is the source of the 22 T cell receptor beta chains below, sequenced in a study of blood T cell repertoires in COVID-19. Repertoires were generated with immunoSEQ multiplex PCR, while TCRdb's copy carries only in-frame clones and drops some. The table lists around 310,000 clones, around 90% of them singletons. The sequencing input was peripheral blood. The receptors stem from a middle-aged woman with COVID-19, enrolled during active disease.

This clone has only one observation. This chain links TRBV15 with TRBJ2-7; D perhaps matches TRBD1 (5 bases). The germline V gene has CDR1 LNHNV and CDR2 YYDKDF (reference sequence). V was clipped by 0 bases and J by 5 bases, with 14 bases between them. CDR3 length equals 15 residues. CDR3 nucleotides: TGTGCCACCAGCAGAGATCGAAGGGGTAACGACGAGCAGTACTTC. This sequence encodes CATSRDRRGNDEQYF.

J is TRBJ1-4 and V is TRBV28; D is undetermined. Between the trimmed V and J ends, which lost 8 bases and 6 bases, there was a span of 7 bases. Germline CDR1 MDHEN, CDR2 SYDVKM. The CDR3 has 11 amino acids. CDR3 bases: TGTGCCAGCTTAGAGGATGAAAAACTGTTTTTT. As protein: CASLEDEKLFF.

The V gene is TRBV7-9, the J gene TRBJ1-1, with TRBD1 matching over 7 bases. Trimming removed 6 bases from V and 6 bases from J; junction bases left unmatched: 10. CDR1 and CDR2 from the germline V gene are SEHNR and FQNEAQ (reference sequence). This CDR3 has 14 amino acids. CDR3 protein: CASRTAGGMAEAFF. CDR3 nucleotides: TGTGCCAGCAGAACTGCAGGGGGAATGGCTGAAGCTTTCTTT.

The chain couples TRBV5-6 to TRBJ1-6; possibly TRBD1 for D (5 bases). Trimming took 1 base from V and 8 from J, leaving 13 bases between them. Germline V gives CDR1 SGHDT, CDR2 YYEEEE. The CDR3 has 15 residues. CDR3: CASSLFQGTHSPLHF. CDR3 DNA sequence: TGTGCCAGCAGCTTGTTCCAGGGCACGCATTCACCCCTCCACTTT.

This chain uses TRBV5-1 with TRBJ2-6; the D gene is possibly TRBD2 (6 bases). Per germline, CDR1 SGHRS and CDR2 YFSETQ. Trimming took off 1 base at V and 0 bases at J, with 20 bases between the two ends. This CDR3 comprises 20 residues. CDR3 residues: CASSLLPNEGLSSGANVLTF. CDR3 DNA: TGCGCCAGCAGCTTGCTTCCTAATGAGGGACTCAGCTCTGGGGCCAACGTCCTGACTTTC.

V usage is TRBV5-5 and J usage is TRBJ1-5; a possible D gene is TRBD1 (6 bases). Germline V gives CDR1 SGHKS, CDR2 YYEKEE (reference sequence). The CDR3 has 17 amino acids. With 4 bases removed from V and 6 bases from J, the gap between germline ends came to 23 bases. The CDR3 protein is CASSPNFRGRLGQPQHF. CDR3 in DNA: TGTGCCAGCAGCCCAAACTTCAGGGGAAGGCTAGGTCAGCCCCAGCATTTT.

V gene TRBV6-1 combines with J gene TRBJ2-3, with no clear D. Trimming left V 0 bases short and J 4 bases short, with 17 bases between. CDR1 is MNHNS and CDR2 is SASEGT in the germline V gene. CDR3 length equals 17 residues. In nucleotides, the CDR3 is TGTGCCAGCAGTGAAGCGCTTAAGGAGCGCTCTTCAGATACGCAGTATTTT. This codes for CASSEALKERSSDTQYF.

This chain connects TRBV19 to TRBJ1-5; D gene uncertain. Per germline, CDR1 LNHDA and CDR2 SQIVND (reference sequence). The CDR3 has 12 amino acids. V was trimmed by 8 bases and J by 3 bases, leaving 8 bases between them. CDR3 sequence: CASGQSNQPQHF. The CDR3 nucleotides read TGTGCCAGTGGGCAGTCCAATCAGCCCCAGCATTTT.

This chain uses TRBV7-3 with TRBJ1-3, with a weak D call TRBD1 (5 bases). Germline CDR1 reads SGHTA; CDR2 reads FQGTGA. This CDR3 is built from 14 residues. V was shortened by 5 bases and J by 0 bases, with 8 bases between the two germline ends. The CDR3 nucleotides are TGTGCCAGCAGCCCCGACAGCTCTGGAAACACCATATATTTT. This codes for CASSPDSSGNTIYF.

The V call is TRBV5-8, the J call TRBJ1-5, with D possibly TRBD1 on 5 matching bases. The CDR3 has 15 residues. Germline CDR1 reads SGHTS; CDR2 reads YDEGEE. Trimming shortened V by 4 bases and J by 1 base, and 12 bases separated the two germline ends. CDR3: CASSLKDISNQPQHF. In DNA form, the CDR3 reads TGTGCCAGCAGCCTGAAGGACATAAGCAATCAGCCCCAGCATTTT.

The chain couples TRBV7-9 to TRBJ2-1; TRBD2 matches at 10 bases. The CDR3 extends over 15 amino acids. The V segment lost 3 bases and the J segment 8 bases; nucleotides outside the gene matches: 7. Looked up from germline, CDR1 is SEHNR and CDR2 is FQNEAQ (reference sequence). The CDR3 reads CASSLFTSGIDEQFF. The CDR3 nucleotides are TGTGCCAGCAGCTTGTTTACTAGCGGGATTGATGAGCAGTTCTTC.

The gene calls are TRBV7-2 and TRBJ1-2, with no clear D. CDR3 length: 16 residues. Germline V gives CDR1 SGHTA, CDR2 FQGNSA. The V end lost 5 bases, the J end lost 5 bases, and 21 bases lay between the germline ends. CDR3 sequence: CASSLNSGRVSYGYTF. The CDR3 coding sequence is TGTGCCAGCAGCCTCAACTCCGGGAGGGTTTCATATGGCTACACCTTC.

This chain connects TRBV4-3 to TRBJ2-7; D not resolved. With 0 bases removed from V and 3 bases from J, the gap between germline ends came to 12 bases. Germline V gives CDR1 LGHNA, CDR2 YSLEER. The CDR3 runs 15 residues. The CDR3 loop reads CASSQDRAFNYEQYF. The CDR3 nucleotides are TGCGCCAGCAGCCAAGATCGCGCCTTCAACTACGAGCAGTACTTC.

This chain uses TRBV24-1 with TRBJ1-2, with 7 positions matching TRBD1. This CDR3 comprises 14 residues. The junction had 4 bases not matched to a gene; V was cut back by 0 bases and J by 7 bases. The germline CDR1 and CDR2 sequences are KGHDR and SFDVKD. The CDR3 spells CATSDLRQGGGYTF. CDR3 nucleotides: TGTGCCACCAGTGATTTGCGACAGGGAGGTGGCTACACCTTC.

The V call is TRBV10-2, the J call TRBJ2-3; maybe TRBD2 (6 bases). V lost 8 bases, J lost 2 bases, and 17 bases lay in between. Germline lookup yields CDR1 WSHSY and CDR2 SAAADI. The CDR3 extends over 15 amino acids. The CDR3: CASVDYRGDTDTQYF. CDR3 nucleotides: TGCGCCAGCGTGGACTACAGAGGGGACACAGATACGCAGTATTTT.

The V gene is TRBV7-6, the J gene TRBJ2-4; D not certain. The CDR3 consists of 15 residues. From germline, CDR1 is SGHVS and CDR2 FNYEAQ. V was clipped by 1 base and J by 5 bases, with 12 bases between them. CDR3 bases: TGTGCCAGCAGCTTAGTGGCCCCCCCTGAAAACATTCAGTACTTC. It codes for CASSLVAPPENIQYF.

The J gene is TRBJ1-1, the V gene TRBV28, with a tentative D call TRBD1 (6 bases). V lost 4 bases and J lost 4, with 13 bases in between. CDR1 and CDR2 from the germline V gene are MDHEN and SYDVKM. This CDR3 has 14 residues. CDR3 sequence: CASSSGGAGTEAFF. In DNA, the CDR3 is TGTGCCAGCAGTTCGGGGGGCGCAGGCACTGAAGCTTTCTTT.

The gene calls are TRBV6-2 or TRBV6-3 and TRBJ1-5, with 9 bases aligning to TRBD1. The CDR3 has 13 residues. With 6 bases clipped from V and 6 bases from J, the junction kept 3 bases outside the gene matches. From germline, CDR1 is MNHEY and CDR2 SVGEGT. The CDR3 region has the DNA TGTGCCAGCAGCCGGGACAGGGCTCAGCCCCAGCATTTT. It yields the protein CASSRDRAQPQHF.

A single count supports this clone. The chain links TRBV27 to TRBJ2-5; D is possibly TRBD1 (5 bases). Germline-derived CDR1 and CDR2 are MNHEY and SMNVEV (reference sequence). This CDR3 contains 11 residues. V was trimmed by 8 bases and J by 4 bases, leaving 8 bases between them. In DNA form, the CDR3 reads TGTGCCAGCTATCAGGGAGAGACCCAGTACTTC. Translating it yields CASYQGETQYF.

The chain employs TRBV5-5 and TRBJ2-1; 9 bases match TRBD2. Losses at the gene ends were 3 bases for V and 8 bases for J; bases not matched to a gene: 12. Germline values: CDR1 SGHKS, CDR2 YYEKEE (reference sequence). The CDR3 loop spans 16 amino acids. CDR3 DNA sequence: TGTGCCAGCAGCTCCGACGGGCGGGGGGGCTTGGATGAGCAGTTCTTC. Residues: CASSSDGRGGLDEQFF.

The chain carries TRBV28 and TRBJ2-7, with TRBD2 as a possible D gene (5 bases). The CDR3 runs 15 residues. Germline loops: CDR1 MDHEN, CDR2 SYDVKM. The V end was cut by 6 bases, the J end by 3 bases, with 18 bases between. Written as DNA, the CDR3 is TGTGCCAGCAGCCCTCAGAGGGCTCCGGACTACGAGCAGTACTTC. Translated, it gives CASSPQRAPDYEQYF.

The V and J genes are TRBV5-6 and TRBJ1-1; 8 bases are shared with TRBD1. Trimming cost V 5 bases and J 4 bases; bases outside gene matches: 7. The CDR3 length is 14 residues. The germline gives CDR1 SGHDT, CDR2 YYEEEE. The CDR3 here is CASRFRGRVTEAFF. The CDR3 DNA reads TGTGCCAGCAGGTTCAGGGGGCGCGTCACTGAAGCTTTCTTT.